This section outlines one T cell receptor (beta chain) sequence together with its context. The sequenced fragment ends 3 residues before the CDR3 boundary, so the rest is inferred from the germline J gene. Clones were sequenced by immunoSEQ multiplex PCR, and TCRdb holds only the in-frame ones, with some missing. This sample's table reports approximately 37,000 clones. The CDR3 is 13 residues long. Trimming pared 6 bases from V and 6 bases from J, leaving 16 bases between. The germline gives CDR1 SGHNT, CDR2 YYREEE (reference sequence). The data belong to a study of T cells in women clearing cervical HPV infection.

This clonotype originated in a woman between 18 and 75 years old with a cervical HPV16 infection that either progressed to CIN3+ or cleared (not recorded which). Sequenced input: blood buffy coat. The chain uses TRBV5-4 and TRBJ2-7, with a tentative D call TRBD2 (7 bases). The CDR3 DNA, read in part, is TGTGCCAGCATTCGTGGGGGCGGGGGCGAG. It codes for CASIRGGGGE. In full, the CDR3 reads CASIRGGGGEQYF.